This TCR beta chain was documented in a study of cytomegalovirus exposure and HLA in healthy donors. The PCR ran on 60 Vbeta and 13 Jbeta primers. Sequenced by immunoSEQ multiplex PCR; TCRdb stores in-frame clones only, minus some. Altogether approximately 100,000 clones are present, 79% being singletons, with the ten largest covering 3.1%. Material for sequencing was PBMCs. This receptor was taken from a woman aged 40 to 49 in good health and CMV-seronegative.

In nucleotides, the CDR3 is TGTGCCAGCAGTGTGGGACAGGGGGCGTATGGCTACACCTTC. The encoded protein is CASSVGQGAYGYTF. The chain has TRBV6-5 and TRBJ1-2; 12 bases align to TRBD1. Looked up from germline, CDR1 is MNHEY and CDR2 is SVGAGI. The CDR3 length is 14 residues. After removal of 5 bases from V and 5 bases from J, the junction contained 3 bases not matched to a gene.